This TCR beta chain was documented in a study of blood T cells in healthy people across ages. Through a sample-barcoded 5' primer and a J-beta primer mix, a second PCR was run for about 7 to 12 cycles. TCRdb independently ran MiXCR on the 5' RACE reads; one entry per CDR3 protein. Of 1.5 million to 2 million distinct CDR3 sequences listed, 28% are singletons. The CDR3 is 13 residues long. Germline-derived CDR1 and CDR2 are MNHNY and SVGAGI (reference sequence). The germline V and J ends were trimmed by 2 bases and 7 bases, with 12 bases remaining between them. Sequenced: blood. The genes are TRBV6-6 and TRBJ2-7; the D is unclear. This TCR was sampled from a woman aged 25 to 39 in good health. The CDR3 DNA is TGTGCCAGCAGTTACGACCAATTAAGGGAGCAGTACTTC. It codes for CASSYDQLREQYF.